The rows below give T cell receptor beta chains drawn from one sample of a study of T-cell memory formation after mild COVID-19. Using its own MiXCR run on the 5' RACE reads, TCRdb lists one record per CDR3 protein. Of roughly 580,000 distinct CDR3 sequences listed, roughly 18% were seen once; the top ten hold 12%. Sequencing was performed on PBMCs or a T cell subset sorted from them (not recorded which). All receptors come from an adult woman who had mild COVID-19 (a few samples of this study predate the infection). Cell type and time point are not known. Both conserved end residues are part of each CDR3. The D gene is left open where the match is weak. Rows may omit the clone size; those that give it use once, few, many or a size class.

clone size: few; D gene: TRBD1; V gene: TRBV24-1; J gene: TRBJ2-7; CDR3 protein: CATSPSKPGQGQYYEQYF; CDR3 DNA: TGTGCCACCAGTCCGTCAAAACCCGGACAGGGGCAATACTACGAGCAGTACTTC
clone size: few; D gene: NA; V gene: TRBV5-1; J gene: TRBJ2-7; CDR3 protein: CASSFSSASYEQYF; CDR3 DNA: TGCGCCAGCAGCTTTTCTAGCGCCTCCTACGAGCAGTACTTC
clone size: few; D gene: NA; V gene: TRBV2; J gene: TRBJ2-1; CDR3 protein: CASSLTSMGQFF; CDR3 DNA: TGTGCCAGCAGTTTGACATCAATGGGGCAGTTCTTC
clone size: few; D gene: TRBD2; V gene: TRBV2; J gene: TRBJ2-7; CDR3 protein: CASSERLAEAYEQYF; CDR3 DNA: TGTGCCAGCAGTGAGCGGCTAGCGGAAGCCTACGAGCAGTACTTC
clone size: few; D gene: TRBD1; V gene: TRBV7-9; J gene: TRBJ1-1; CDR3 protein: CASSLATGAEAFF; CDR3 DNA: TGTGCCAGCAGCTTAGCTACAGGGGCTGAAGCTTTCTTT
clone size: few; D gene: TRBD1; V gene: TRBV5-1; J gene: TRBJ1-1; CDR3 protein: CASSQPGTGAPNTEAFF; CDR3 DNA: TGCGCCAGCAGCCAACCCGGGACAGGGGCCCCGAACACTGAAGCTTTCTTT
clone size: NA; D gene: NA; V gene: TRBV4-1; J gene: TRBJ1-4; CDR3 protein: CASRGGNNEKLFF; CDR3 DNA: TGCGCCAGCAGGGGGGGGAATAATGAAAAACTGTTTTTT
clone size: NA; D gene: NA; V gene: TRBV20-1; J gene: TRBJ2-2; CDR3 protein: CSARDSGEETGELFF; CDR3 DNA: TGCAGTGCTAGAGATTCGGGGGAGGAGACCGGGGAGCTGTTTTTT
clone size: few; D gene: TRBD2; V gene: TRBV7-9; J gene: TRBJ2-7; CDR3 protein: CASSLGGSGPTYEQYF; CDR3 DNA: TGTGCCAGCAGCTTAGGAGGTAGCGGGCCTACCTACGAGCAGTACTTC
clone size: few; D gene: TRBD1; V gene: TRBV12-3/TRBV12-4; J gene: TRBJ2-7; CDR3 protein: CASSHRQGAYEQYF; CDR3 DNA: TGTGCCAGCAGTCATCGACAGGGGGCCTACGAGCAGTACTTC
clone size: NA; D gene: NA; V gene: TRBV6-2/TRBV6-3; J gene: TRBJ2-7; CDR3 protein: CASNGVSSYEQYF; CDR3 DNA: TGTGCCAGCAATGGCGTTAGCTCCTACGAGCAGTACTTC
clone size: NA; D gene: TRBD2; V gene: TRBV5-8; J gene: TRBJ2-2; CDR3 protein: CASTPALAGRKANTGELFF; CDR3 DNA: TGTGCCAGCACTCCGGCCCTAGCGGGGCGAAAGGCGAACACCGGGGAGCTGTTTTTT
clone size: NA; D gene: TRBD1; V gene: TRBV5-4; J gene: TRBJ2-5; CDR3 protein: CASSSNSGQGTETQYF; CDR3 DNA: TGTGCCAGCAGCTCCAACTCGGGACAGGGTACGGAGACCCAGTACTTC
clone size: NA; D gene: TRBD2; V gene: TRBV5-1; J gene: TRBJ2-7; CDR3 protein: CASSLAAGGVRSYEQYF; CDR3 DNA: TGCGCCAGCAGCTTGGCGGCGGGGGGCGTTCGATCCTACGAGCAGTACTTC
clone size: few; D gene: TRBD1; V gene: TRBV18; J gene: TRBJ2-3; CDR3 protein: CASSPKAGTGDTQYF; CDR3 DNA: TGTGCCAGCTCACCGAAGGCCGGGACAGGGGACACGCAGTATTTT
clone size: NA; D gene: TRBD2; V gene: TRBV2; J gene: TRBJ2-7; CDR3 protein: CATGGGIYEQYF; CDR3 DNA: TGTGCCACCGGGGGGGGAATTTACGAGCAGTACTTC
clone size: NA; D gene: NA; V gene: TRBV2; J gene: TRBJ2-6; CDR3 protein: CASGRGSSGANVLTF; CDR3 DNA: TGTGCCAGCGGCCGGGGAAGCTCTGGGGCCAACGTCCTGACTTTC
clone size: NA; D gene: TRBD1; V gene: TRBV3-1; J gene: TRBJ1-3; CDR3 protein: CASSLGQGDTIYF; CDR3 DNA: TGTGCCAGCAGCCTCGGACAGGGAGACACCATATATTTT
clone size: many; D gene: NA; V gene: TRBV3-1; J gene: TRBJ2-7; CDR3 protein: CASSHPGQIYEQYF; CDR3 DNA: TGTGCCAGCAGCCATCCCGGACAGATCTACGAGCAGTACTTC
clone size: NA; D gene: NA; V gene: TRBV12-3/TRBV12-4; J gene: TRBJ2-3; CDR3 protein: CAGSGNGATDTQYF; CDR3 DNA: TGTGCCGGGTCCGGAAACGGGGCTACAGATACGCAGTATTTT
clone size: few; D gene: TRBD2; V gene: TRBV18; J gene: TRBJ2-7; CDR3 protein: CASSPPASGANEQYF; CDR3 DNA: TGTGCCAGCTCACCACCGGCTAGCGGGGCCAACGAGCAGTACTTC
clone size: few; D gene: TRBD1; V gene: TRBV29-1; J gene: TRBJ2-5; CDR3 protein: CSVAPGTGGETQYF; CDR3 DNA: TGCAGCGTTGCCCCCGGGACAGGGGGTGAGACCCAGTACTTC
clone size: few; D gene: TRBD2; V gene: TRBV27; J gene: TRBJ2-1; CDR3 protein: CASSPLAGTWNEQFF; CDR3 DNA: TGTGCCAGCAGTCCACTAGCGGGGACCTGGAATGAGCAGTTCTTC
clone size: NA; D gene: TRBD2; V gene: TRBV11-3; J gene: TRBJ2-3; CDR3 protein: CASSPGGDGGDTQYF; CDR3 DNA: TGTGCCAGCTCCCCGGGGGGGGATGGAGGTGATACGCAGTATTTT
clone size: NA; D gene: NA; V gene: TRBV19; J gene: TRBJ1-5; CDR3 protein: CASSIETGGYQPQHF; CDR3 DNA: TGTGCCAGTAGTATAGAGACAGGAGGCTACCAGCCCCAGCATTTT
clone size: few; D gene: NA; V gene: TRBV4-2; J gene: TRBJ2-1; CDR3 protein: CASSQDWEYYNEQFF; CDR3 DNA: TGTGCCAGCAGCCAAGATTGGGAGTACTACAATGAGCAGTTCTTC
clone size: NA; D gene: NA; V gene: TRBV9; J gene: TRBJ1-1; CDR3 protein: CASSVGTGMNTEAFF; CDR3 DNA: TGTGCCAGCAGCGTAGGAACAGGTATGAACACTGAAGCTTTCTTT
clone size: NA; D gene: TRBD1; V gene: TRBV6-1; J gene: TRBJ1-2; CDR3 protein: CASTLLGTEYGYTF; CDR3 DNA: TGTGCCAGCACCCTTCTCGGGACAGAATATGGCTACACCTTC
clone size: NA; D gene: NA; V gene: TRBV20-1; J gene: TRBJ2-2; CDR3 protein: CSARDSRAVGTGELFF; CDR3 DNA: TGCAGTGCTAGAGATTCGCGAGCAGTAGGGACCGGGGAGCTGTTTTTT
clone size: NA; D gene: TRBD2; V gene: TRBV7-6; J gene: TRBJ2-7; CDR3 protein: CASSIGEGSYEQYF; CDR3 DNA: TGTGCCAGCAGCATAGGGGAGGGCTCCTACGAGCAGTACTTC
clone size: NA; D gene: NA; V gene: TRBV7-2; J gene: TRBJ1-5; CDR3 protein: CASSFVNQPQHF; CDR3 DNA: TGTGCCAGCAGCTTTGTCAATCAGCCCCAGCATTTT
clone size: NA; D gene: TRBD2; V gene: TRBV4-3; J gene: TRBJ2-4; CDR3 protein: CASSQAGTTQIQYF; CDR3 DNA: TGCGCCAGCAGCCAGGCCGGGACTACTCAGATTCAGTACTTC
clone size: few; D gene: NA; V gene: TRBV7-9; J gene: TRBJ2-7; CDR3 protein: CASSLEGPDYEQYF; CDR3 DNA: TGTGCCAGCAGCTTGGAGGGGCCGGACTACGAGCAGTACTTC